This T cell receptor (beta chain) was found in a study of beta chain features in type 1 diabetes. At the level of the study: Healthy donors, compared against patients, showed similar age, gender and cell yields.

By way of CD45RO/CCR7/CD25/CD127/CD95/CD27, the CD4+ regulatory, stem cell-like memory, central memory and naive cells were sorted. This clone was seen more than once but under ten times. Antigen: not known. V was clipped by 3 bases and J by 6 bases, with 18 bases between them. CDR1 is SGHVS and CDR2 is FQNEAQ in the germline V gene. The CDR3 consists of 15 residues. Points from the study as a whole: Patients with type 1 diabetes carried fewer insertions and had more deletions at their VDJ junctions. Shorter TCRB CDR3s, moderately but significantly so, were found in Type 1 diabetes patients in all four CD4+ subsets.

Every isolated RNA sample was fully reverse transcribed, so sequencing captured expressed TCRB transcripts. Here immunoSEQ multiplex PCR was the method, and the copy in TCRdb shows in-frame clones only, minus some. The profile covers around 690,000 clones, with about an eighth appearing a single time and 0.09% to 0.15% taken by the ten largest. V usage is TRBV7-8 and J usage is TRBJ2-7; D possibly corresponds to TRBD2 (5 bases). Material: naive CD4+ T cells from blood. The receptor was derived from a man younger than 45 with type 1 diabetes. CDR3 nucleotides: TGTGCCAGCAGCTTTCCCGGGCTCGAGGGTTTCGAGCAGTACTTC. As protein: CASSFPGLEGFEQYF.